These 23 T cell receptor beta chains were all obtained from the same sample, sequenced in a study of T cell repertoires in cytomegalovirus infection. TCRdb independently ran MiXCR on the reads; one entry per CDR3 protein. The profile shows around 280,000 distinct CDR3 sequences, roughly a tenth of them singletons. Material: PBMCs. The receptors were gathered from a human donor in good health (CMV status not recorded). Some clones in this sample may be carry-over from other donors' samples.

This clonotype was found many times. The chain carries TRBV7-8 and TRBJ1-4, with D maybe TRBD1 (5 bases). Germline V gene sequence: CDR1 SGHVS, CDR2 FQNEAQ. This CDR3 has 13 amino acids. Deletions cut 2 bases from V and 8 bases from J, with 9 bases between. This chain's CDR3 is CASSLPGREKLFF. CDR3 DNA: TGTGCCAGCAGCTTACCGGGACGGGAAAAACTGTTTTTT.

This clonotype was detected ten times or more. V gene TRBV28 combines with J gene TRBJ1-1, with D maybe TRBD1 (6 bases). Trimming took off 6 bases at V and 2 bases at J, with 13 bases between the two ends. Germline CDR1 MDHEN, CDR2 SYDVKM. The CDR3 extends over 14 amino acids. The CDR3 DNA sequence: TGTGCCAGCAGCCCCCCGGGGGCCAACACTGAAGCTTTCTTT. Protein sequence: CASSPPGANTEAFF.

The chain links TRBV29-1 to TRBJ2-5, with D unclear. There are 11 residues in the CDR3. Germline lookup yields CDR1 SQVTM and CDR2 ANQGSEA. V shed 5 bases and J shed 5 bases, with 9 bases lying between them. As DNA, the CDR3 is TGCAGCGTTATAGTGGGGGAGACCCAGTACTTC. This codes for CSVIVGETQYF.

There are many counts of this clonotype. The V call is TRBV2, the J call TRBJ1-5, with D possibly TRBD1 on 6 matching bases. V was trimmed by 5 bases and J by 4 bases, leaving 12 bases between them. The germline V gene has CDR1 SNHLY and CDR2 FYNNEI. There are 14 residues in the CDR3. DNA of the CDR3: TGTGCCAGCAGTCCTCTAGGGGGAAATCAGCCCCAGCATTTT. Translating it yields CASSPLGGNQPQHF.

The table lists this clonotype with many counts. The chain couples TRBV5-1 to TRBJ2-1; 7 nucleotides match TRBD2. The CDR3 loop spans 15 amino acids. Germline CDR1 and CDR2: SGHRS and YFSETQ. V lost 6 bases, J lost 6 bases, and 12 bases stayed unmatched. This CDR3 is CASTFGGGGTNEQFF. In nucleotides, the CDR3 is TGCGCCAGCACCTTTGGGGGGGGGGGTACCAATGAGCAGTTCTTC.

This clonotype was seen at least ten times. This chain uses TRBV12-3 or TRBV12-4 with TRBJ1-6; 7 bases line up with TRBD1. The length of the CDR3 is 14 residues. The V gene end was trimmed by 6 bases and the J gene end by 7 bases; junction bases not matched to a gene: 6. Here the CDR3 reads CASSLQGKNSPLHF. The CDR3 coding sequence is TGTGCCAGCAGCCTACAGGGGAAAAATTCACCCCTCCACTTT.

This clonotype was picked up many times. This sequence joins TRBV7-2 and TRBJ1-2; D not resolved. The CDR3 covers 12 residues. CDR1 SGHTA and CDR2 FQGNSA come from the germline V gene. The ends were cut back, 6 bases at V and 3 bases at J, with 8 bases in the middle. The DNA of the CDR3 is TGTGCCAGCAGTTTCGATTACTATGGCTACACCTTC. It specifies CASSFDYYGYTF.

In this sample, this clonotype turned up a few times. The chain links TRBV6-2 or TRBV6-3 to TRBJ2-7; 7 nucleotides match TRBD1. Losses at the gene ends were 7 bases for V and 2 bases for J; bases not matched to a gene: 5. CDR3 size: 13 residues. Germline-derived CDR1 and CDR2 are MNHEY and SVGEGT. The CDR3 nucleotides read TGTGCCAGCACCCCGGGACAGACCTACGAGCAGTACGTC. Translating it yields CASTPGQTYEQYV.

This clonotype was seen repeatedly, ten times or more. CDR3 sequence reads: CASTPAGGSNGELFF. DNA for the CDR3: TGTGCCAGCACCCCTGCAGGGGGCTCTAACGGGGAGCTGTTTTTT. The chain has TRBV12-3 or TRBV12-4 and TRBJ2-2; 8 bases align to TRBD1. Trimming took 7 bases from V and 7 from J; bases not matched to a gene: 11. The CDR3 consists of 15 residues.

This clonotype was found many times. The CDR3 protein is CAISESIRDRTYGYTF. The DNA of the CDR3 is TGTGCCATCAGTGAGTCCATCCGCGACAGAACCTATGGCTACACCTTC. The chain uses TRBV10-3 and TRBJ1-2; possibly TRBD1 for D (5 bases). V lost 0 bases, J lost 4 bases, and 15 bases lay in between. The CDR3 runs 16 residues. The germline V gene has CDR1 ENHRY and CDR2 SYGVKD.

Many counts were recorded for this clonotype. The chain joins TRBV7-2 to TRBJ2-7; possible D gene TRBD1, 5 bases. V was trimmed by 3 bases and J by 3 bases, leaving 21 bases between them. CDR3 length: 17 residues. CDR1 is SGHTA and CDR2 is FQGNSA in the germline V gene. The DNA of the CDR3 is TGTGCCAGCAGCTTTGAACCCCGACTGACAGAGCACTACGAGCAGTACTTC. Translated: CASSFEPRLTEHYEQYF. Drawing the rest from reference TRBV7-2 and TRBJ2-7, the complete variable domain is GAGVSQSPSNKVTEKGKDVELRCDPISGHTALYWYRQSLGQGLEFLIYFQGNSAPDKSGLPSDRFSAERTGGSVSTLTIQRTQQEDSAVYLCASSFEPRLTEHYEQYFGPGTRLTVT.

The CDR3 nucleotides are TGCAGTGCTAGAGTTCGGGGGAACACTGAAGCTTTCTTT. Amino acid sequence: CSARVRGNTEAFF. The genes are TRBV20-1 and TRBJ1-1; D not certain. The CDR3 has 13 residues. Germline V gene sequence: CDR1 DFQATT, CDR2 SNEGSKA (reference sequence). Trimming took off 1 base at V and 1 base at J, with 7 bases between the two ends.

This clonotype was detected only a few times. The genes are TRBV6-2 or TRBV6-3 and TRBJ2-1, with a weak D call TRBD1 (5 bases). Germline CDR1 and CDR2: MNHEY and SVGEGT. V was cut by 5 bases and J by 2 bases, with 13 bases left in between. There are 15 residues in the CDR3. The CDR3 spells CASSLQAPPYNEQFF. DNA of the CDR3: TGTGCCAGCAGTCTACAGGCCCCTCCCTACAATGAGCAGTTCTTC.

This clonotype was seen repeatedly, ten times or more. The chain has TRBV10-3 and TRBJ2-1; 11 nucleotides match TRBD1. In germline, CDR1 is ENHRY, CDR2 SYGVKD. The CDR3 is 16 amino acids. After removal of 6 bases from V and 4 bases from J, the junction contained 8 bases not matched to a gene. CDR3 sequence reads: CAISRDRGGEYNEQFF. CDR3 coding DNA: TGTGCCATCAGCCGGGACAGGGGGGGAGAATACAATGAGCAGTTCTTC.

As to this clonotype: With a much larger clone just one base away, this may be a read error. In this CDR3 the conserved last residue, phenylalanine or tryptophan, is missing, so a read error is likely. The chain joins TRBV20-1 to TRBJ1-4; no reliable D call. This CDR3 contains 13 residues. Germline CDR1 is DFQATT and CDR2 is SNEGSKA (reference sequence). The ends were cut back, 2 bases at V and 7 bases at J, with 11 bases in the middle. CDR3 loop: CSARKRRSEKLFY. CDR3 nucleotide sequence: TGCAGTGCTAGAAAACGACGGTCTGAAAAACTGTTTTAT.

The chain has TRBV12-3 or TRBV12-4 and TRBJ2-2; 9 nucleotides line up with TRBD2. This CDR3 region has 15 residues. V lost 6 bases to trimming and J lost 2 bases; unmatched junction nucleotides: 4. CDR3 region: CASSQRGANTGELFF. Here the CDR3 DNA reads TGTGCCAGCAGCCAGCGGGGGGCTAACACCGGGGAGCTGTTTTTT.

This clonotype has at least ten counts. The chain combines TRBV28 with TRBJ1-2; 9 bases match TRBD1. The CDR3 runs to 15 residues. Germline CDR1 MDHEN, CDR2 SYDVKM. Trimming at V came to 10 bases and at J to 7 bases, leaving 16 bases not matched to a gene. The CDR3 loop is CATPLLPGQGLGYTF. CDR3 nucleotide sequence: TGTGCCACCCCCCTACTCCCGGGACAGGGACTTGGCTACACCTTC.

This clonotype has only a few counts. V usage is TRBV4-2 and J usage is TRBJ1-4; tentatively, D is TRBD1 (5 bases). V gave up 1 base and J gave up 5 bases, with 11 bases separating them. Germline assignment: CDR1 LGHNA and CDR2 YNFKEQ. The CDR3 is made up of 15 amino acids. CDR3 protein: CASSQGGAENEKLFF. Here the CDR3 DNA reads TGTGCCAGCAGCCAAGGTGGGGCGGAAAATGAAAAACTGTTTTTT.

At least ten counts were recorded for this clonotype. The V call is TRBV7-9, the J call TRBJ1-1, with D possibly matching TRBD1 (5 bases). The CDR3 is 14 residues long. The V gene lost 2 bases and the J gene lost 10 bases, with 17 bases spanning the gap. Germline CDR1 and CDR2: SEHNR and FQNEAQ (reference sequence). The CDR3 nucleotides are TGTGCCAGCAGCTTACGGTTGGGGCGGGACGGAGCTTTCTTT. Translation: CASSLRLGRDGAFF.

This clonotype has ten or more counts. J is TRBJ1-5 and V is TRBV3-1, with D maybe TRBD1 (5 bases). Germline lookup yields CDR1 LGHDT and CDR2 YNNKEL (reference sequence). The CDR3 loop spans 15 amino acids. V was pared by 4 bases and J by 5 bases, with 15 bases between. The CDR3, as DNA: TGTGCCAGCAGCCCCGGCGGGAGGGGCCATCAGCCCCAGCATTTT. This sequence encodes CASSPGGRGHQPQHF.

Many counts were recorded for this clonotype. The chain recombines TRBV7-8 with TRBJ2-4; D tentatively reads TRBD1 or TRBD2 (5 bases each). V lost 4 bases to trimming and J lost 8 bases, with 15 bases between them. The length of the CDR3 is 14 residues. CDR1 and CDR2 from the germline V gene are SGHVS and FQNEAQ. CDR3 residues: CASSSRLMGDIQYF. The CDR3 nucleotides read TGTGCCAGCAGCTCTAGACTCATGGGGGACATTCAGTACTTC.

The CDR3 nucleotides are TGTGCCACCAGTGCTCGGGCCGTGAACACTGAAGCTTTCTTT. Encoded protein: CATSARAVNTEAFF. The chain has TRBV24-1 and TRBJ1-1; D unresolved. The CDR3 runs to 14 residues. V was pared by 5 bases and J by 0 bases, with 9 bases between. In germline, CDR1 is KGHDR, CDR2 SFDVKD.

The rearrangement joins TRBV20-1 to TRBJ2-7, with D perhaps TRBD1 (5 bases). Germline assignment: CDR1 DFQATT and CDR2 SNEGSKA (reference sequence). This CDR3 region has 12 residues. Trimming removed 3 bases from V and 3 bases from J, with 9 bases in between. The CDR3 DNA reads as TGCAGTGCTAGTTACAGGAACTACGAGCAGTACTTC. It codes for CSASYRNYEQYF.